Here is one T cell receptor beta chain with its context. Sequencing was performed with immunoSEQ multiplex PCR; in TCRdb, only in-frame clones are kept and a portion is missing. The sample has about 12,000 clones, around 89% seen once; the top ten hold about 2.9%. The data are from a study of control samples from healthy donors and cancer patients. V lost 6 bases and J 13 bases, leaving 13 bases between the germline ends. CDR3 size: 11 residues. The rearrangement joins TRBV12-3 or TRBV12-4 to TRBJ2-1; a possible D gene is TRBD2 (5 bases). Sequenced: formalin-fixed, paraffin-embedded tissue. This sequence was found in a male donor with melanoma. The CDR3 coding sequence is TGTGCCAGCAGATTGAGTCTAGCTCAGTTCTTC. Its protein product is CASRLSLAQFF.